Below, one TCR beta chain is given with its context. Antigen unknown. This sample stems from a study of cytotoxic CD8 clonotypes in ibrutinib-treated CLL. Looking at the study overall: Specimens for response were gathered following a median 12 months of therapy, spanning 6 to 36. Productive templates per sample averaged roughly 230,000; productive rearrangements, just under 95,000. General study results and limits: Sampling schedules were unmatched across sustained-remission and progressing patients.

Genomic DNA in an amount of roughly 2 micrograms was extracted from cryopreserved PBMCs and used for the preparation of TCR beta libraries. Assay used: immunoSEQ multiplex PCR; TCRdb lists only in-frame clones, some missing. The sample holds roughly 190,000 clones; over 60% are singletons and the top ten take roughly 13%. The CDR3 extends over 16 amino acids. Germline values: CDR1 MGHRA, CDR2 YSYEKL. V lost 4 bases to trimming and J lost 10 bases, with 20 bases between them. The TCR sequence derives from a human donor with chronic lymphocytic leukemia. The genes are TRBV4-1 and TRBJ1-6; TRBD1 is a possible D gene (5 bases). Specimen: PBMCs, collected after 24 months of ibrutinib treatment. The CDR3: CASSRPAGIQESPLHF. The DNA for the CDR3 is TGCGCCAGCAGCCGGCCCGCAGGGATCCAGGAATCACCCCTCCACTTT.